This T cell receptor beta chain appears in the sequencing data of a study of T cell changes during pregnancy in multiple sclerosis. The repertoire was sequenced with immunoSEQ multiplex PCR; TCRdb's copy has only in-frame clones and lacks some. The table records around 100,000 clones, 80% to 95% of them present only once. The CDR3 sequence is 11 residues long. CDR1 is KGHSH, CDR2 LQKENI, per germline. Trimming removed 3 bases from V and 5 bases from J, with 2 bases in between. The clonotype was recovered from a female donor with multiple sclerosis, enrolled in a pregnancy study. Source: peripheral blood, taken in the third trimester of pregnancy. The chain combines TRBV18 with TRBJ1-3; no reliable D call. The CDR3 here is CASSPRNTIYF. The CDR3 nucleotides read TGTGCCAGCTCACCCAGAAACACCATATATTTT.